These 17 T cell receptor beta chains were all obtained from the same sample, sequenced in a study of blood T cell repertoires in COVID-19. Sequenced by immunoSEQ multiplex PCR; TCRdb stores in-frame clones only, minus some. The sample shows about 670,000 clones, around 90% of them seen only once. Sequenced sample: peripheral blood. These receptors came from a woman under 30 with acute or convalescent COVID-19.

V usage is TRBV29-1 and J usage is TRBJ1-1; 7 nucleotides line up with TRBD1. CDR3 length: 15 residues. J was trimmed by 3 bases and V by 3 bases; bases with no gene match: 10. Germline CDR1 SQVTM, CDR2 ANQGSEA. The CDR3 reads CSVDVFRQGDTEAFF. In DNA form, the CDR3 reads TGCAGCGTTGACGTTTTTAGACAGGGAGACACTGAAGCTTTCTTT. Full variable domain (rest looked up from reference TRBV29-1 and TRBJ1-1): SAVISQKPSRDICQRGTSLTIQCQVDSQVTMMFWYRQQPGQSLTLIATANQGSEATYESGFVIDKFPISRPNLTFSTLTVSNMSPEDSSIYLCSVDVFRQGDTEAFFGQGTRLTVV.

V is TRBV5-8 and J is TRBJ2-2; 8 bases are shared with TRBD2. Germline V lookup: CDR1 SGHTS, CDR2 YDEGEE. This CDR3 comprises 15 residues. Trimming removed 2 bases from V and 5 bases from J; junction bases left unmatched: 5. Here the CDR3 DNA reads TGTGCCAGCAGCTTAGGACTAGCAAGTACCGGGGAGCTGTTTTTT. Residues: CASSLGLASTGELFF.

The genes are TRBV5-1 and TRBJ1-6; 8 bases align to TRBD1. CDR3 length: 15 residues. After removal of 3 bases from V and 7 bases from J, the junction contained 6 bases not matched to a gene. The germline CDR1 and CDR2 sequences are SGHRS and YFSETQ. The CDR3, as DNA: TGCGCCAGCAGCTACACGACAGGGGACAATTCACCCCTCCACTTT. This codes for CASSYTTGDNSPLHF.

The V gene is TRBV6-4, the J gene TRBJ1-1, with 9 positions matching TRBD1. The CDR3 consists of 15 residues. CDR1 MRHNA and CDR2 SNTAGT come from the germline V gene. V gave up 6 bases and J gave up 3 bases; unmatched junction bases: 8. CDR3 residues: CASRPGQGLDTEAFF. DNA for the CDR3: TGTGCCAGCAGACCAGGACAGGGGTTAGACACTGAAGCTTTCTTT.

The chain couples TRBV10-2 to TRBJ1-1; no clear D. V lost 4 bases and J lost 1, with 4 bases in between. There are 12 residues in the CDR3. Germline V lookup: CDR1 WSHSY, CDR2 SAAADI. For the CDR3, the DNA is TGCGCCAGCAGTGGACAGAACACTGAAGCTTTCTTT. Translating gives CASSGQNTEAFF.

This rearrangement joins TRBV19 to TRBJ2-6; D unclear. The CDR3 spans 15 residues. V was cut by 6 bases and J by 4 bases, with 13 bases left in between. Per the germline V gene, CDR1 is LNHDA and CDR2 is SQIVND (reference sequence). The CDR3 DNA reads TGTGCCAGTAGCCCTGTTCGGTCCGGGGCCAACGTCCTGACTTTC. Its translation: CASSPVRSGANVLTF. The full variable domain, rest sourced from reference TRBV19 and TRBJ2-6, is DGGITQSPKYLFRKEGQNVTLSCEQNLNHDAMYWYRQDPGQGLRLIYYSQIVNDFQKGDIAEGYSVSREKKESFPLTVTSAQKNPTAFYLCASSPVRSGANVLTFGAGSRLTVL.

The genes are TRBV4-1 and TRBJ1-5; D uncertain. This CDR3 comprises 17 residues. Per germline, CDR1 MGHRA and CDR2 YSYEKL. The V end was cut by 0 bases, the J end by 0 bases, with 12 bases between. DNA of the CDR3: TGCGCCAGCAGCCAAGACGCCACGGGGTATAGCAATCAGCCCCAGCATTTT. Amino acids: CASSQDATGYSNQPQHF.

The J gene is TRBJ1-1, the V gene TRBV4-2; 9 nucleotides line up with TRBD1. The trim removed 0 bases at V and 5 bases at J, leaving 1 base unmatched. Germline CDR1 reads LGHNA; CDR2 reads YNFKEQ. This CDR3 spans 14 amino acids. This chain's CDR3 is CASSQEDRGTEAFF. CDR3 sequence (DNA): TGTGCCAGCAGCCAAGAGGACAGGGGAACTGAAGCTTTCTTT.

The chain carries TRBV19 and TRBJ1-2, with TRBD1 matching 8 bases. Germline loops: CDR1 LNHDA, CDR2 SQIVND (reference sequence). The CDR3 is 15 residues long. The V gene end was trimmed by 4 bases and the J gene end by 3 bases; junction bases not matched to a gene: 7. The CDR3 sequence: CASSRQGLKDYGYTF. DNA of the CDR3: TGTGCCAGTAGTAGACAGGGGCTTAAGGACTATGGCTACACCTTC.

A word on this clone: Other nucleotide sequences in the sample specify the same CDR3. The chain uses TRBV12-3 or TRBV12-4 and TRBJ1-1; no clear D. V was shortened by 6 bases and J by 4 bases, with 9 bases between the two germline ends. The CDR3 runs to 12 residues. The CDR3, as DNA: TGTGCCAGCAGCCCCGGTGGCACTGAAGCTTTCTTT. It encodes CASSPGGTEAFF.

The chain joins TRBV6-5 to TRBJ1-1, with D hard to call. This CDR3 is built from 16 residues. CDR1 and CDR2 from the germline V gene are MNHEY and SVGAGI. V lost 4 bases and J 4 bases, leaving 19 bases between the germline ends. CDR3 region: CASSSPRRREATEAFF. CDR3 in DNA: TGTGCCAGCAGTTCCCCTCGTCGTCGGGAAGCCACTGAAGCTTTCTTT.

V is TRBV19 and J is TRBJ1-1, with D maybe TRBD1 (5 bases). The CDR3 has 13 residues. Germline CDR1 is LNHDA and CDR2 is SQIVND (reference sequence). Trimming pared 2 bases from V and 10 bases from J, leaving 14 bases between. The chain's CDR3 is CASSIRGYVPAFF. The CDR3 nucleotides read TGTGCCAGTAGTATAAGGGGTTACGTTCCAGCTTTCTTT. The full variable domain, with the rest looked up from reference TRBV19 and TRBJ1-1, is DGGITQSPKYLFRKEGQNVTLSCEQNLNHDAMYWYRQDPGQGLRLIYYSQIVNDFQKGDIAEGYSVSREKKESFPLTVTSAQKNPTAFYLCASSIRGYVPAFFGQGTRLTVV.

Concerning this clone itself: Other nucleotide sequences in the sample specify the same CDR3. The chain carries TRBV10-3 and TRBJ1-1, with D possibly TRBD1 on 5 matching bases. V was shortened by 9 bases and J by 2 bases, with 10 bases between the two germline ends. Germline V CDR1 and CDR2: ENHRY, SYGVKD. This CDR3 comprises 12 residues. Written as DNA, the CDR3 is TGTGCCATTTCCAGGGAAAACACTGAAGCTTTCTTT. Its protein product is CAISRENTEAFF.

The rearrangement links TRBV2 to TRBJ1-1; 8 bases align to TRBD1. J was trimmed by 11 bases and V by 4 bases; bases with no gene match: 9. There are 13 residues in the CDR3. Germline CDR1 reads SNHLY; CDR2 reads FYNNEI. The CDR3 nucleotides are TGTGCCAGCAGTGGCGACTCAGGGGGCCGGGCTTTCTTT. As protein: CASSGDSGGRAFF.

V is TRBV27 and J is TRBJ2-1; D is uncertain. Germline values: CDR1 MNHEY, CDR2 SMNVEV (reference sequence). CDR3 length: 15 amino acids. The V end lost 6 bases, the J end lost 6 bases, and 18 bases lay between the germline ends. The CDR3 loop reads CASSHPTSRSNEQFF. CDR3 DNA: TGTGCCAGCAGCCATCCTACCTCACGTAGCAATGAGCAGTTCTTC.

The chain is built from TRBV27 and TRBJ2-7; 7 nucleotides agree with TRBD1. From germline, CDR1 is MNHEY and CDR2 SMNVEV (reference sequence). V shed 0 bases and J 7 bases; nucleotides not matched to a gene: 3. The CDR3 has 13 residues. CDR3 bases: TGTGCCAGCAGTTTATCTCTGGGACAGGAGCAGTACTTC. It is translated as CASSLSLGQEQYF.

This chain uses TRBV2 with TRBJ2-7, with TRBD1 matching over 7 bases. This CDR3 has 13 amino acids. The V segment lost 6 bases and the J segment 3 bases; nucleotides outside the gene matches: 5. CDR1 is SNHLY, CDR2 FYNNEI, per germline. CDR3 residues: CASREDRLYEQYF. DNA of the CDR3: TGTGCCAGCAGGGAGGACAGGCTCTACGAGCAGTACTTC.